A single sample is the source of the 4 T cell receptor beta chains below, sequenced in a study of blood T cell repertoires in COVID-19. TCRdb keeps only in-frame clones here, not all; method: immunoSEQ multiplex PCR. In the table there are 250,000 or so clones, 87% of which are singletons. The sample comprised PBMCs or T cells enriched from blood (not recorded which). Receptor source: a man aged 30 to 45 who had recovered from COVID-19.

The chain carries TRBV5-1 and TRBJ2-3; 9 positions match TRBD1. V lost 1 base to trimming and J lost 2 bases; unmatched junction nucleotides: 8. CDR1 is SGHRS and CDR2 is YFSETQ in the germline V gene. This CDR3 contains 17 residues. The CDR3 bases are TGCGCCAGCAGCTTGACGAGACAGGGGGTTTTCACAGATACGCAGTATTTT. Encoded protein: CASSLTRQGVFTDTQYF.

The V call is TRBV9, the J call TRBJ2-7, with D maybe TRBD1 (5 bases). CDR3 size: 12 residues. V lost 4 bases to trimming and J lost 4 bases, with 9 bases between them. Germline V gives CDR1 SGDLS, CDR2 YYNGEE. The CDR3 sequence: CASSRGGYEQYF. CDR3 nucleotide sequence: TGTGCCAGCAGCAGGGGCGGATACGAGCAGTACTTC.

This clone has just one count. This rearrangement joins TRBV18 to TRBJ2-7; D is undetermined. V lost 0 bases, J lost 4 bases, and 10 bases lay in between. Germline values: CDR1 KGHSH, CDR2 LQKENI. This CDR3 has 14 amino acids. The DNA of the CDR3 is TGTGCCAGCTCACCACCGGTACTACAATACGAGCAGTACTTC. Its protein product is CASSPPVLQYEQYF.

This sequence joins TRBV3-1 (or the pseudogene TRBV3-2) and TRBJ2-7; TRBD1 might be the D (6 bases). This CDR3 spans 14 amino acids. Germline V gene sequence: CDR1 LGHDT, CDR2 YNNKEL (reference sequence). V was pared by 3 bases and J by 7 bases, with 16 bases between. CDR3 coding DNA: TGTGCCAGCAGCCACACGAGGACAGTGGGTGAGCAGTACTTC. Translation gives CASSHTRTVGEQYF.